Listed here are 22 T cell receptor beta chains from one sample, sequenced in a study of cytomegalovirus exposure and HLA in healthy donors (TCRdb year 2017). The receptor library was made with the immunoSEQ multiplex PCR assay. A mixture of 60 forward primers for TCR Vbeta segments and 13 reverse primers for TCR Jbeta segments was used in the multiplex PCR. The table comes from immuneACCESS by way of TCRdb, which keeps in-frame sequences with V and J called. Part of the clones is missing from these tables; in studies checked, under half for an unresolved V gene and the rest for unknown reasons. Here the sample has about 120,000 clones; 9.5% occur a single time. The ten top clones hold over 2.5% of the sample. The specimen sequenced was PBMCs. The receptors derive from a man aged 25 to 40 in good health and CMV-seronegative.

The table lists this clone with a few counts. The rearrangement joins TRBV7-3 to TRBJ2-7; D not resolved. Trimming took 0 bases from V and 6 from J, leaving 9 bases between them. CDR1 is SGHTA, CDR2 FQGTGA, per germline. This CDR3 has 13 amino acids. CDR3 DNA sequence: TGTGCCAGCAGCTTAACGGGCACCGGCGAGCAGTACTTC. Translated, it gives CASSLTGTGEQYF. The full variable domain, in which reference TRBV7-3 and TRBJ2-7 provide the parts outside the CDR3, is GAGVSQTPSNKVTEKGKYVELRCDPISGHTALYWYRQSLGQGPEFLIYFQGTGAADDSGLPNDRFFAVRPEGSVSTLKIQRTERGDSAVYLCASSLTGTGEQYFGPGTRLTVT.

This clone was counted between two and nine times. The rearrangement uses TRBV30 and TRBJ1-2; D may be TRBD1 (6 bases). There are 13 residues in the CDR3. V was pared by 5 bases and J by 6 bases, with 16 bases between. The germline CDR1 and CDR2 sequences are GTSNPN and SVGIG (reference sequence). The CDR3 DNA reads as TGTGCCTGGGCAGGGGATTCGGGCGATGGCTACACCTTC. Translation: CAWAGDSGDGYTF.

The chain has TRBV14 and TRBJ2-1, with no clear D. V was shortened by 4 bases and J by 5 bases, with 6 bases between the two germline ends. CDR1 is SGHDN and CDR2 is FVKESK in the germline V gene. CDR3 length equals 12 residues. The chain's CDR3 is CASSREDNEQFF. CDR3 bases: TGTGCCAGCAGCCGCGAGGACAATGAGCAGTTCTTC.

This clone was observed a handful of times. The V and J genes are TRBV7-3 and TRBJ2-7; possible D gene TRBD1, 5 bases. V gave up 5 bases and J gave up 1 base, with 15 bases separating them. CDR3 size: 15 residues. CDR1 is SGHTA and CDR2 is FQGTGA in the germline V gene. CDR3 loop: CASSEQGQGSYEQYF. The CDR3, as DNA: TGTGCCAGCAGCGAGCAGGGTCAAGGATCCTACGAGCAGTACTTC.

This clone has a handful of counts. The V and J genes are TRBV25-1 and TRBJ2-7, with D possibly matching TRBD1 (5 bases). This CDR3 has 13 residues. The V gene lost 3 bases and the J gene lost 2 bases, with 8 bases spanning the gap. Germline V lookup: CDR1 MGHDK, CDR2 SYGVNS. CDR3 in amino acids: CASSDIRAYEQYF. In nucleotides, the CDR3 is TGTGCCAGCAGTGATATCAGGGCCTACGAGCAGTACTTC.

The chain recombines TRBV7-2 with TRBJ2-7; 9 bases are shared with TRBD1. The V gene's germline CDR1 is SGHTA and CDR2 FQGNSA. J lost 10 bases, V lost 5 bases, and 6 bases had no gene match. The CDR3 has 12 residues. CDR3 loop: CASSIRDRDQYF. The CDR3, as DNA: TGTGCCAGCAGCATCCGGGACAGGGACCAGTACTTC.

This clone showed up just a few times. The chain is built from TRBV30 and TRBJ2-7; maybe TRBD2 (6 bases). Germline values: CDR1 GTSNPN, CDR2 SVGIG (reference sequence). V was clipped by 3 bases and J by 3 bases, with 9 bases between them. The CDR3 length is 12 residues. DNA for the CDR3: TGTGCCTGGAGGGTGGGGGGCTACGAGCAGTACTTC. This gives the protein CAWRVGGYEQYF.

This clone was picked up a small number of times. The rearrangement uses TRBV5-1 and TRBJ1-1, with a tentative D call TRBD1 (6 bases). Germline lookup yields CDR1 SGHRS and CDR2 YFSETQ. The CDR3 sequence is 13 residues long. The germline V and J ends were trimmed by 4 bases and 6 bases, with 13 bases remaining between them. CDR3 coding DNA: TGCGCCAGCAGCCCTCGGGACACCTCTGAAGCTTTCTTT. Protein sequence: CASSPRDTSEAFF.

The CDR3 nucleotides read TGTGCCAGCAGCCAAGATGGGACTAGCGGCTCCTACGAGCAGTACTTC. As protein: CASSQDGTSGSYEQYF. The chain joins TRBV4-2 to TRBJ2-5; 11 nucleotides line up with TRBD2. The assigned J gene may be wrong: the sequence end matches TRBJ2-7 better. The CDR3 sequence is 16 residues long. Germline values: CDR1 LGHNA, CDR2 YNFKEQ.

This sequence joins TRBV30 and TRBJ1-6; D unclear. V dropped 2 bases and J dropped 7 bases, with 9 bases sitting between them. This CDR3 is 13 amino acids long. Germline V gives CDR1 GTSNPN, CDR2 SVGIG (reference sequence). In nucleotides, the CDR3 is TGTGCCTGGAGTCCACAACCGAATTCACCCCTCCACTTT. Protein product: CAWSPQPNSPLHF.

The gene calls are TRBV5-5 and TRBJ1-3; 7 positions match TRBD1. Germline CDR1 is SGHKS and CDR2 is YYEKEE (reference sequence). Losses at the gene ends were 5 bases for V and 4 bases for J; bases not matched to a gene: 9. The CDR3 contains 15 residues. The CDR3 spells CASRLTGSSGNTIYF. CDR3 sequence (DNA): TGTGCCAGCAGGTTGACAGGGTCCTCGGGAAACACCATATATTTT. The variable domain in full, with the rest retrieved from reference TRBV5-5 and TRBJ1-3, is DAGVTQSPTHLIKTRGQQVTLRCSPISGHKSVSWYQQVLGQGPQFIFQYYEKEERGRGNFPDRFSARQFPNYSSELNVNALLLGDSALYLCASRLTGSSGNTIYFGEGSWLTVV.

The V gene is TRBV7-8, the J gene TRBJ2-7, with 7 bases fitting TRBD1. With 1 base clipped from V and 5 bases from J, the junction kept 5 bases outside the gene matches. Germline V lookup: CDR1 SGHVS, CDR2 FQNEAQ. This CDR3 has 14 residues. Written as DNA, the CDR3 is TGTGCCAGCAGCTTAGAACAGGGGCACCACGAGCAGTACTTC. Translated, it gives CASSLEQGHHEQYF.

This clone was seen once. DNA for the CDR3: TGTGCCAGTAGTATCGCGGGGGCGCTGAGCACCGGGGAGCTGTTTTTT. This codes for CASSIAGALSTGELFF. V is TRBV19 and J is TRBJ2-2; D is perhaps TRBD2 (7 bases). Germline CDR1 is LNHDA and CDR2 is SQIVND (reference sequence). This CDR3 is built from 16 residues. The germline V and J ends were trimmed by 3 bases and 4 bases, with 15 bases remaining between them.

This clone was seen more than once but under ten times. This chain joins TRBV12-2 and TRBJ2-6; the table assigns TRBD2, which was not confirmed against the DNA. TRBV12-2 is a pseudogene locus. CDR3 size: 17 residues. CDR3 in amino acids: CASANWCPSSGANVLTF. The DNA for the CDR3 is TGTGCAAGCGCTAATTGGTGTCCAAGCTCTGGGGCCAACGTCCTGACTTTC.

This clone has only a few counts. CDR3 sequence: CASNKDRGSYEQYF. Written as DNA, the CDR3 is TGTGCCAGCAACAAGGACAGGGGATCCTACGAGCAGTACTTC. The V call is TRBV6-5, the J call TRBJ2-7, with TRBD1 identical over 9 bases. Per germline, CDR1 MNHEY and CDR2 SVGAGI. CDR3 length: 14 amino acids. The V and J ends lost 7 bases and 1 base, in that order; junction bases with no gene match: 5.

The J gene is TRBJ2-7, the V gene TRBV5-1; unclear D gene. CDR3 size: 11 residues. V gave up 4 bases and J gave up 2 bases, with 4 bases separating them. Germline lookup yields CDR1 SGHRS and CDR2 YFSETQ. The chain's CDR3 is CASSLTYEQYF. The CDR3 DNA follows: TGCGCCAGCAGCCTTACCTACGAGCAGTACTTC.

This clone has a handful of counts. The chain couples TRBV15 to TRBJ1-1; D is perhaps TRBD1 (5 bases). V lost 1 base, J lost 8 bases, and 11 bases lay in between. Per the germline V gene, CDR1 is LNHNV and CDR2 is YYDKDF (reference sequence). The CDR3 is made up of 13 amino acids. The CDR3 region is CATSRASQAEAFF. CDR3 coding DNA: TGTGCCACCAGCAGAGCGTCACAGGCAGAAGCTTTCTTT.

This clone was counted a few times. This chain uses TRBV5-1 with TRBJ2-6; 9 bases are shared with TRBD1. CDR3 length: 16 amino acids. V lost 6 bases to trimming and J lost 0 bases; unmatched junction nucleotides: 4. The germline gives CDR1 SGHRS, CDR2 YFSETQ. Here the CDR3 DNA reads TGCGCCAGCACGGGACAGGGCAACTCTGGGGCCAACGTCCTGACTTTC. It is translated as CASTGQGNSGANVLTF. The entire variable domain, with the rest obtained from reference TRBV5-1 and TRBJ2-6, is as follows: KAGVTQTPRYLIKTRGQQVTLSCSPISGHRSVSWYQQTPGQGLQFLFEYFSETQRNKGNFPGRFSGRQFSNSRSEMNVSTLELGDSALYLCASTGQGNSGANVLTFGAGSRLTVL.

The rearrangement joins TRBV11-2 to TRBJ2-7, with D perhaps TRBD1 (5 bases). The CDR3 extends over 13 amino acids. Germline CDR1 SGHAT, CDR2 FQNNGV. With 3 bases removed from V and 3 bases from J, the gap between germline ends came to 9 bases. For the CDR3, the DNA is TGTGCCAGCAGCTTGAGACAGCACTACGAGCAGTACTTC. Residues: CASSLRQHYEQYF.

The gene calls are TRBV11-2 and TRBJ1-1; 8 bases align to TRBD1. This CDR3 is 15 amino acids long. With V trimmed by 1 base and J by 5 bases, 6 bases remained unmatched. Germline values: CDR1 SGHAT, CDR2 FQNNGV. Here the CDR3 reads CASSLAPGQGTEAFF. The CDR3, as DNA: TGTGCCAGCAGCTTAGCCCCCGGACAGGGAACTGAAGCTTTCTTT.

CDR3 sequence (DNA): TGTGCCAGTAGCAAACCGACTAGCGGGAGAGCTAGCACAGATACGCAGTATTTT. It encodes CASSKPTSGRASTDTQYF. V and J are TRBV19 and TRBJ2-3; 12 bases are a match to TRBD2. The V and J ends lost 6 bases and 0 bases, in that order; junction bases with no gene match: 10. The CDR3 sequence is 18 residues long. CDR1 and CDR2 (germline): LNHDA, SQIVND (reference sequence).

The rearrangement uses TRBV6-1 and TRBJ1-1, with D unclear. This CDR3 has 11 residues. Trimming took 8 bases from V and 5 from J, leaving 9 bases between them. Germline assignment: CDR1 MNHNS and CDR2 SASEGT. This CDR3 is CASLRGTEAFF. The DNA for the CDR3 is TGTGCCAGCCTACGCGGGACTGAAGCTTTCTTT.